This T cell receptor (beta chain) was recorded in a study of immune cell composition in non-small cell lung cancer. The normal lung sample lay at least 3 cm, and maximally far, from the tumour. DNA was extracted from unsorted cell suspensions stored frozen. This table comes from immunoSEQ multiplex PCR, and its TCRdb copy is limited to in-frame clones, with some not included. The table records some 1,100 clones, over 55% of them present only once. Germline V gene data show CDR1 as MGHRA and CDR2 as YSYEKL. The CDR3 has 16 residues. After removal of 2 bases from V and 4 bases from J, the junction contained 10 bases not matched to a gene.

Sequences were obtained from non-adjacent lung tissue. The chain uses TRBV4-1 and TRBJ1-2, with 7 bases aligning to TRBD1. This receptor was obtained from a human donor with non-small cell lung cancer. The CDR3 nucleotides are TGCGCCAGCAGCCAACCCGGGACAGCGAACGTCTATGGCTACACCTTC. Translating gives CASSQPGTANVYGYTF.